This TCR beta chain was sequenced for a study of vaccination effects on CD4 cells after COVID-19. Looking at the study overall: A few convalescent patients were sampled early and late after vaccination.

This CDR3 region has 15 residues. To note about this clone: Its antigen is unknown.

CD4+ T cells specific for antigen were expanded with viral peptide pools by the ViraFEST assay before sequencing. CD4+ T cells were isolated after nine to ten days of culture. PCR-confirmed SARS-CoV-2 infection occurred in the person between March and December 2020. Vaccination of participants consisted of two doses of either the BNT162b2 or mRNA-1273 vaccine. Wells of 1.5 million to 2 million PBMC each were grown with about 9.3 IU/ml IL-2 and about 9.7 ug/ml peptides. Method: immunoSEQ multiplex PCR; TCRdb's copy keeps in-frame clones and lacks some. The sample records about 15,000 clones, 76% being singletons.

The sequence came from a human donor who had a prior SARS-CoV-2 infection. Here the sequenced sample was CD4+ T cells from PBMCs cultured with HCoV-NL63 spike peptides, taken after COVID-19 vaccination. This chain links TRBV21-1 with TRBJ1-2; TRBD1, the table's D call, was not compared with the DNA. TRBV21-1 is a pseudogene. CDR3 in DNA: TGTGCCAGCAGCAAAAACAGGGTCCCCTCTATAAGCTACACCTTC. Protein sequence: CASSKNRVPSISYTF.